This is a list of T cell receptor beta chains from one sample in a study of radiotherapy plus CTLA-4 blockade in lung cancer. Sequencing used immunoSEQ multiplex PCR; TCRdb keeps in-frame clones, though not all of them. This sample has fewer than 100,000 clones, with roughly four fifths found just once. Material: peripheral blood, obtained from a patient treated with radiotherapy plus ipilimumab. All receptors come from a human donor with non-small cell lung cancer who had stable disease on radiotherapy plus ipilimumab. Both conserved end residues are part of each CDR3. Fields, in order: V gene, D gene, clone size, J gene, CDR3 DNA, CDR3 protein. A D gene is named only where the DNA matches it firmly. Size is stated for part of the rows, as once, few or many counts, or as a class when the clone is expanded.

TRBV19	NA	NA	TRBJ1-5	TGTGCCAGTACCACCGGGGAGGGCGCCAATCAGCCCCAGCATTTT	CASTTGEGANQPQHF
TRBV28	TRBD2	NA	TRBJ2-1	TGTGCCAGCGGCAGCGGGCGCGGGGGGGGGCAGTTCTTC	CASGSGRGGGQFF
TRBV28	TRBD2	NA	TRBJ2-1	TGTGCCAGCAGTGTCAGCGGGAGGGATGAGCAGTTCTTC	CASSVSGRDEQFF
TRBV28	TRBD2	NA	TRBJ2-5	TGTGCCAGCAGCCGAGGCGGGACTAGCCTCATGGAGACCCAGTACTTC	CASSRGGTSLMETQYF
TRBV4-2	NA	NA	TRBJ2-1	TGTGCCAGCAGCCCTCTGGCGGGGTCCTTGGATGAGCAGTTCTTC	CASSPLAGSLDEQFF
TRBV5-6	NA	NA	TRBJ2-3	TGTGCCAGCAGCTTCTCCACGGGGGCCACGGATACGCAGTATTTT	CASSFSTGATDTQYF
TRBV2	TRBD1	NA	TRBJ1-3	TGTGCCAGCAGTGTACAGGGGTATGGAAACACCATATATTTT	CASSVQGYGNTIYF
TRBV10-1	NA	NA	TRBJ2-2	TGCGCCAGCAGCGATACCCCTTGGGCCGGGGAGCTGTTTTTT	CASSDTPWAGELFF
TRBV14	NA	NA	TRBJ2-7	TGTGCCAGCTCGCGTGGCTGGGGTGCACAATACGAGCAGTACTTC	CASSRGWGAQYEQYF
TRBV29-1	NA	NA	TRBJ2-7	NA	CSVECSGLAVPGGLYEQYF
TRBV27	TRBD1	NA	TRBJ2-5	TGTGCCAGCAGAAAACCGGGACAGCAAGAGACCCAGTACTTC	CASRKPGQQETQYF
TRBV6-4	TRBD1	few	TRBJ1-1	TGTGCCAGCGGATGGACAGGGGGCACTGAAGCTTTCTTT	CASGWTGGTEAFF
TRBV5-6	NA	NA	TRBJ2-1	TGTGCCAGCAGCTTGGGTTCTCACTACAATGAGCAGTTCTTC	CASSLGSHYNEQFF
TRBV2	TRBD1	NA	TRBJ2-4	TGTGCCAGCAGTGGACAGGGCGACATTCAGTACTTC	CASSGQGDIQYF
TRBV6-4	TRBD2	medium-sized	TRBJ2-3	TGTGCCAGCAGCCTGGCGGGAGGGACAGATACGCAGTATTTT	CASSLAGGTDTQYF
TRBV28	NA	NA	TRBJ1-2	TGTGCCAGCAGTTTCCTGCAGGCGGGCTATGGCTACACCTTC	CASSFLQAGYGYTF
TRBV6-1	NA	once	TRBJ1-5	TGTGCCAGCAGTGACATGGTGGGGCCCCAGCATTTT	CASSDMVGPQHF
TRBV5-1	NA	NA	TRBJ1-4	TGCGCCAGCAGCCCGGACCCAACTAATGAAAAACTGTTTTTT	CASSPDPTNEKLFF
TRBV18	NA	NA	TRBJ1-1	TGTGCCAGCTCACCAGGGCAGGGCACTGAAGCTTTCTTT	CASSPGQGTEAFF
TRBV6-6	NA	NA	TRBJ1-1	TGTGCCAGCAGGAACACTGAAGCTTTCTTT	CASRNTEAFF
TRBV19	NA	few	TRBJ1-2	TGTGCCAGTATCCCGACAGGAAAGGATGGCTACACCTTC	CASIPTGKDGYTF
TRBV27	NA	NA	TRBJ2-4	TGTGCCAGCAGGGACAGCTCCTGGGGTGGAAACATTCAGTACTTC	CASRDSSWGGNIQYF
TRBV30	NA	NA	TRBJ1-6	TGTGCCTGGAGTAAGGGGAACCATAATTCACCCCTCCACTTT	CAWSKGNHNSPLHF
TRBV11-2	TRBD1	NA	TRBJ2-1	TGTGCCAGCAGCTTAGTGTCCGGGCAGGGGGATGAGCAGTTCTTC	CASSLVSGQGDEQFF
TRBV30	NA	NA	TRBJ2-4	TGTGCCTGGAGTGGGACGGACTTAGCCAAAAACATTCAGTACTTC	CAWSGTDLAKNIQYF
TRBV11-2	NA	few	TRBJ1-6	TGTGCCAGCAGCGGCGGGGGCGGGAGGTCACCCCTCCACTTT	CASSGGGGRSPLHF
TRBV30	TRBD1	few	TRBJ2-2	TGTGCCTGGAGTGCATTGACAGGGGGAAACACCGGGGAGCTGTTTTTT	CAWSALTGGNTGELFF